The next 21 T cell receptor beta chains were all read from a single sample in a study of blood T cells in healthy people across ages. PCR was performed a second time for about 7 to 12 cycles using a sample-barcoded 5' primer and a J-beta primer mix. Each CDR3 protein is one row after TCRdb ran MiXCR on the 5' RACE reads. Here the sample spans approximately 1,000,000 distinct CDR3 sequences, less than 45% being singletons. Sequenced: blood. Receptor source: a man younger than 30 in good health.

In its sample, this clonotype was seen once. The chain recombines TRBV13 with TRBJ1-4; D might be TRBD1 (5 bases). In germline, CDR1 is PRHDT, CDR2 FYEKMQ (reference sequence). V was clipped by 7 bases and J by 8 bases, with 14 bases between them. The CDR3 has 13 residues. CDR3 in amino acids: CASMAQGGEKLFF. The CDR3 DNA follows: TGTGCCAGCATGGCCCAGGGAGGAGAAAAACTGTTTTTT.

This chain's CDR3 is CASSSHLRGLQETQYF. CDR3 coding DNA: TGTGCCAGCAGCTCCCACCTCAGGGGTCTCCAAGAGACCCAGTACTTC. The chain employs TRBV5-4 and TRBJ2-5; D is perhaps TRBD1 (6 bases). CDR3 length: 16 residues. Germline assignment: CDR1 SGHNT and CDR2 YYREEE (reference sequence). The germline V and J ends were trimmed by 3 bases and 1 base, with 16 bases remaining between them.

The chain is built from TRBV6-4 and TRBJ2-1; 10 nucleotides agree with TRBD1. Germline CDR1 MRHNA, CDR2 SNTAGT. The CDR3 runs 16 residues. J lost 8 bases, V lost 3 bases, and 10 bases had no gene match. The DNA for the CDR3 is TGTGCCAGCAGTGAAGCCGGGACAGGGGTGATAGATGAGCAGTTCTTC. Translating it yields CASSEAGTGVIDEQFF.

This rearrangement joins TRBV20-1 to TRBJ1-6; TRBD1 might be the D (5 bases). The CDR3 runs 14 residues. The germline gives CDR1 DFQATT, CDR2 SNEGSKA (reference sequence). Trimming left V 3 bases short and J 9 bases short, with 15 bases between. CDR3 coding DNA: TGCAGTGCTAGGAAGACAGTATTTGGTTCACCCCTCCACTTT. Translated: CSARKTVFGSPLHF.

The genes are TRBV4-1 and TRBJ2-4, with 10 positions matching TRBD1. J was trimmed by 6 bases and V by 6 bases; bases with no gene match: 5. From germline, CDR1 is MGHRA and CDR2 YSYEKL. The CDR3 has 14 amino acids. In DNA form, the CDR3 reads TGCGCCAGCAGGGGACAGGGGTCGGGAAACATTCAGTACTTC. Amino acid sequence: CASRGQGSGNIQYF.

The CDR3 protein is CASSEGQGLNIQYF. The CDR3 nucleotides read TGTGCCAGCAGTGAAGGACAGGGTTTGAACATTCAGTACTTC. The chain joins TRBV25-1 to TRBJ2-4, with 8 bases matching TRBD1. After removal of 2 bases from V and 7 bases from J, the junction contained 4 bases not matched to a gene. The CDR3 spans 14 residues. The germline CDR1 and CDR2 sequences are MGHDK and SYGVNS. The variable domain in full, with the rest retrieved from reference TRBV25-1 and TRBJ2-4, is EADIYQTPRYLVIGTGKKITLECSQTMGHDKMYWYQQDPGMELHLIHYSYGVNSTEKGDLSSESTVSRIRTEHFPLTLESARPSHTSQYLCASSEGQGLNIQYFGAGTRLSVL.

The rearrangement links TRBV24-1 to TRBJ2-2, with 7 bases fitting TRBD1. The germline V gene encodes CDR1 KGHDR and CDR2 SFDVKD. V shed 0 bases, J shed 6 bases, and the junction held 6 bases outside the gene matches. The CDR3 totals 16 residues. The DNA of the CDR3 is TGTGCCACCAGTGATTTGCCCAGTCAGGGGGCCGGGGAGCTGTTTTTT. Its translation is CATSDLPSQGAGELFF.

The CDR3 spells CASSLGSPYEQYF. The DNA for the CDR3 is TGTGCCAGCAGCTTGGGGTCCCCCTACGAGCAGTACTTC. The chain uses TRBV5-6 and TRBJ2-7; no clear D. CDR1 is SGHDT, CDR2 YYEEEE, per germline. Trimming took 0 bases from V and 2 from J, leaving 6 bases between them. The CDR3 totals 13 residues.

This clonotype was counted a few times. The J gene is TRBJ2-1, the V gene TRBV9; D might be TRBD1 or TRBD2, each matching 5 bases. CDR1 and CDR2 from the germline V gene are SGDLS and YYNGEE. This CDR3 has 16 amino acids. Trimming removed 3 bases at V and 9 bases at J, with 22 bases between. For the CDR3, the DNA is TGTGCCAGCAGCGGAAGAGGGTATCGGACAATCAGTGAGCAGTTCTTC. This gives the protein CASSGRGYRTISEQFF.

A word on this clonotype: One end of the junction is discordant with germline, which a read error may explain. The gene calls are TRBV12-3 or TRBV12-4 and TRBJ2-3, with no clear D. This CDR3 is built from 12 residues. The CDR3 spells CANSLSTDTQYF. The CDR3 nucleotides are TGTGCCAATAGTCTGAGCACAGATACGCAATATTTT.

The V and J genes are TRBV27 and TRBJ1-1; 8 bases match TRBD1. CDR1 is MNHEY and CDR2 is SMNVEV in the germline V gene (reference sequence). V shed 3 bases and J 4 bases; nucleotides not matched to a gene: 13. CDR3 length equals 17 residues. The DNA for the CDR3 is TGTGCCAGCAGTTTGTTACGGTCGGGACAGGTGGTCACTGAAGCTTTCTTT. It specifies CASSLLRSGQVVTEAFF.

This chain joins TRBV20-1 and TRBJ1-1, with D tentatively TRBD1 (5 bases). In germline, CDR1 is DFQATT, CDR2 SNEGSKA (reference sequence). The ends were cut back, 6 bases at V and 10 bases at J, with 21 bases in the middle. The CDR3 loop spans 13 amino acids. In DNA form, the CDR3 reads TGCAGTGCCGAGGTCCGGGGACGGGTTGGAGCTTTCTTT. Translating it yields CSAEVRGRVGAFF.

This chain joins TRBV2 and TRBJ1-2; TRBD1 aligns across 10 bases. V lost 6 bases, J lost 8 bases, and 9 bases stayed unmatched. The CDR3 is 14 amino acids. In germline, CDR1 is SNHLY, CDR2 FYNNEI. The CDR3 DNA reads TGTGCCAGCAGAGAGGGACAGGGGTTGTACGGCTACACCTTC. Protein: CASREGQGLYGYTF.

The chain recombines TRBV7-9 with TRBJ2-3, with TRBD1 matching 7 bases. J was trimmed by 0 bases and V by 4 bases; bases with no gene match: 10. Germline V CDR1 and CDR2: SEHNR, FQNEAQ (reference sequence). The CDR3 sequence is 17 residues long. DNA of the CDR3: TGTGCCAGCAGCTCAACATCACGACAGGGTAGCACAGATACGCAGTATTTT. It yields the protein CASSSTSRQGSTDTQYF.

The CDR3 bases are TGTGCCATCAGTGAGTCGACGGGAGTGAACACTGAAGCTTTCTTT. Encoded protein: CAISESTGVNTEAFF. This chain links TRBV10-3 with TRBJ1-1; no clear D gene. Germline V gene sequence: CDR1 ENHRY, CDR2 SYGVKD. The V end lost 0 bases, the J end lost 0 bases, and 8 bases lay between the germline ends. The CDR3 contains 15 residues.

This clonotype was detected once. The chain combines TRBV6-4 with TRBJ2-1; 15 bases are shared with TRBD2. J was trimmed by 10 bases and V by 6 bases; bases with no gene match: 7. The CDR3 totals 15 residues. Germline V lookup: CDR1 MRHNA, CDR2 SNTAGT. CDR3 DNA: TGTGCCAGCAGCGGCGGACTAGCGGGGGGGCACGAGCAGTTCTTC. It codes for CASSGGLAGGHEQFF.

The chain couples TRBV6-2 or TRBV6-3 to TRBJ1-1; D is undetermined. This CDR3 comprises 14 residues. Germline CDR1 is MNHEY and CDR2 is SVGEGT. V was clipped by 6 bases and J by 2 bases, with 13 bases between them. The CDR3 loop reads CASRGPGFNTEAFF. CDR3 in DNA: TGTGCCAGCAGAGGACCCGGCTTCAACACTGAAGCTTTCTTT.

The genes are TRBV5-1 and TRBJ2-2, with D possibly matching TRBD2 (5 bases). The length of the CDR3 is 15 residues. CDR1 and CDR2 from the germline V gene are SGHRS and YFSETQ. V was shortened by 1 base and J by 4 bases, with 11 bases between the two germline ends. The CDR3 sequence is CASSLRPGGTGELFF. The CDR3 DNA sequence: TGCGCCAGCAGCTTGAGACCAGGAGGCACCGGGGAGCTGTTTTTT. The full variable domain, its missing parts supplied by reference TRBV5-1 and TRBJ2-2, is KAGVTQTPRYLIKTRGQQVTLSCSPISGHRSVSWYQQTPGQGLQFLFEYFSETQRNKGNFPGRFSGRQFSNSRSEMNVSTLELGDSALYLCASSLRPGGTGELFFGEGSRLTVL.

This clonotype was picked up one time. The CDR3 region is CASIGDTTTGELFF. In DNA form, the CDR3 reads TGTGCCAGCATAGGGGACACAACCACCGGGGAGCTGTTTTTT. The chain links TRBV2 to TRBJ2-2; a weak D match, TRBD1 (6 bases). From germline, CDR1 is SNHLY and CDR2 FYNNEI. Between the trimmed V and J ends, which lost 7 bases and 4 bases, there was a span of 13 bases. The CDR3 runs to 14 residues. The whole variable domain, remainder taken from reference TRBV2 and TRBJ2-2, is EPEVTQTPSHQVTQMGQEVILRCVPISNHLYFYWYRQILGQKVEFLVSFYNNEISEKSEIFDDQFSVERPDGSNFTLKIRSTKLEDSAMYFCASIGDTTTGELFFGEGSRLTVL.

The chain employs TRBV7-6 and TRBJ2-1; the D is unclear. The CDR3 is 16 amino acids. V lost 0 bases to trimming and J lost 7 bases, with 16 bases between them. Germline CDR1 reads SGHVS; CDR2 reads FNYEAQ. CDR3 amino acids: CASSLAGPNPSNEQFF. In DNA form, the CDR3 reads TGTGCCAGCAGCTTAGCCGGGCCCAACCCTTCTAATGAGCAGTTCTTC.

The J gene is TRBJ2-5, the V gene TRBV20-1, with D perhaps assigned TRBD1 or TRBD2 (5 bases each). V lost 6 bases, J lost 5 bases, and 13 bases lay in between. The CDR3 extends over 12 amino acids. CDR1 DFQATT and CDR2 SNEGSKA come from the germline V gene (reference sequence). CDR3 region: CSAEGELETQYF. CDR3 nucleotide sequence: TGCAGTGCCGAAGGGGAGTTGGAGACCCAGTACTTC.